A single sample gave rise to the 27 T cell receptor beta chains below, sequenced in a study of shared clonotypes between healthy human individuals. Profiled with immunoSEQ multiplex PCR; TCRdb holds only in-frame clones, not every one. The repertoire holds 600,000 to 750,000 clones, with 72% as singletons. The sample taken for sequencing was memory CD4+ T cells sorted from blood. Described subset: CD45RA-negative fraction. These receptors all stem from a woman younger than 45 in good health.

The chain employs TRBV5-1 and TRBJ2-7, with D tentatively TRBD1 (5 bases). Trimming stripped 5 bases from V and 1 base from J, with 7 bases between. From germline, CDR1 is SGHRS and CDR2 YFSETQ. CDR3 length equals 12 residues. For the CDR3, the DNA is TGCGCCAGCAGGCGGACATCCTACGAGCAGTACTTC. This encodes CASRRTSYEQYF.

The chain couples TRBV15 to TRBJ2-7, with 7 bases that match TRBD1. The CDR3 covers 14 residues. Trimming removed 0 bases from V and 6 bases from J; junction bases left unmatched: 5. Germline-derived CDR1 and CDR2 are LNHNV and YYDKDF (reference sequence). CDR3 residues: CATSRDRGSGEQYF. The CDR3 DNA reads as TGTGCCACCAGCAGAGACAGGGGGTCTGGCGAGCAGTACTTC.

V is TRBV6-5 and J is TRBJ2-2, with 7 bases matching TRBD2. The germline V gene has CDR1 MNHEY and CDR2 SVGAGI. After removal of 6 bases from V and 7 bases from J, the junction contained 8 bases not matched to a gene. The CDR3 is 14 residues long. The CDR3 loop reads CASRSGTTNGELFF. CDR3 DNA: TGTGCCAGCAGATCCGGGACTACGAACGGGGAGCTGTTTTTT.

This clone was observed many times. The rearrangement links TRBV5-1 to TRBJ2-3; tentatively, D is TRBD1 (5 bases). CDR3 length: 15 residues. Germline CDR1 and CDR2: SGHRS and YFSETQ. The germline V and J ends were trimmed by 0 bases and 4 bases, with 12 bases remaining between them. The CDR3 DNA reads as TGCGCCAGCAGCTTGGAGGGGCATCGCCCAGATACGCAGTATTTT. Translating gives CASSLEGHRPDTQYF.

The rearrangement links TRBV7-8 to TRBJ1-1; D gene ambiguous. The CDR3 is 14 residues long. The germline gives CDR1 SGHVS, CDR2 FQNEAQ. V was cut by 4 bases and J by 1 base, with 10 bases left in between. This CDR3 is CASSSRTENTEAFF. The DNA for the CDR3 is TGTGCCAGCAGCTCGCGGACGGAGAACACTGAAGCTTTCTTT.

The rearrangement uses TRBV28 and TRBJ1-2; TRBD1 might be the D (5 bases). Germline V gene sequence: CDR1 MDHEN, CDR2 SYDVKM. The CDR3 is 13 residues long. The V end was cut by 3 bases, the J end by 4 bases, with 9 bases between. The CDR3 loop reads CASSLDTGYGYTF. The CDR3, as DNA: TGTGCCAGCAGTTTGGACACGGGCTATGGCTACACCTTC.

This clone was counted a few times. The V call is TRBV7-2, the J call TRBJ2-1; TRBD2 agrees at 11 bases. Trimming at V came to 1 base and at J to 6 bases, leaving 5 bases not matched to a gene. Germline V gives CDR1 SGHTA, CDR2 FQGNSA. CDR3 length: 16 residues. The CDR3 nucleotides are TGTGCCAGCAGCTTAGTCGCACTAGCGGGAGCCAATGAGCAGTTCTTC. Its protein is CASSLVALAGANEQFF.

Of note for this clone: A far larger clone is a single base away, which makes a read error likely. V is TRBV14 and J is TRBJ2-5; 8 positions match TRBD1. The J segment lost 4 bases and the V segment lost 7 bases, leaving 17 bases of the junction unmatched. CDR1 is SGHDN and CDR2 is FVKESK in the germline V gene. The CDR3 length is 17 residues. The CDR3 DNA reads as TGTGCCAGCAACCATAGGCGTGGCAGGGGGCGCGGAGAGACCCAGTACTTC. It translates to CASNHRRGRGRGETQYF.

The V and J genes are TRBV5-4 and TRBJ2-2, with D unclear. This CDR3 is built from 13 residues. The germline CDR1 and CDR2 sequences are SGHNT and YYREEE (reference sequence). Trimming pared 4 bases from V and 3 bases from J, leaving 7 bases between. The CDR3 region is CASSLDYTGELFF. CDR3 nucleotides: TGTGCCAGCAGCCTAGACTACACCGGGGAGCTGTTTTTT.

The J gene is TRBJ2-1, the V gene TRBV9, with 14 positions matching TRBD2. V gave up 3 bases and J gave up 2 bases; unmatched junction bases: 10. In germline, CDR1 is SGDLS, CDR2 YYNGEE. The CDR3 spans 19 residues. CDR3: CASSGGLAGEMLTYNEQFF. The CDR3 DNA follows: TGTGCCAGCAGCGGGGGACTAGCGGGAGAGATGTTAACCTACAATGAGCAGTTCTTC.

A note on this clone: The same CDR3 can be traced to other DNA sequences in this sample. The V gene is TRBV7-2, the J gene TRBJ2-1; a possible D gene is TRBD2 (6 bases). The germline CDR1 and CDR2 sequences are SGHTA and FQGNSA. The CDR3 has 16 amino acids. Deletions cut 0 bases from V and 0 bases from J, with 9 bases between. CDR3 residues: CASSLASGSSYNEQFF. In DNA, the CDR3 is TGTGCCAGCAGCTTAGCTAGCGGCTCCTCCTACAATGAGCAGTTCTTC.

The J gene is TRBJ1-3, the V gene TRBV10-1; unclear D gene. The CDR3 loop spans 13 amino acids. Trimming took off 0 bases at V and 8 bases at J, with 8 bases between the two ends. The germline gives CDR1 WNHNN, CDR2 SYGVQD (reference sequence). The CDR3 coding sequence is TGCGCCAGCAGTGAGTCCGGAACAGACACCATATATTTT. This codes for CASSESGTDTIYF.

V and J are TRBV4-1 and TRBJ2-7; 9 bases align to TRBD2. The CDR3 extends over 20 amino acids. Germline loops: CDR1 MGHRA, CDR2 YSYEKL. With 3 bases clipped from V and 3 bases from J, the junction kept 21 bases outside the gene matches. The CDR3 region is CASSHPSGTSSQIGDYEQYF. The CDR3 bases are TGCGCCAGCAGCCATCCCTCCGGGACTAGCTCCCAAATTGGGGACTACGAGCAGTACTTC.

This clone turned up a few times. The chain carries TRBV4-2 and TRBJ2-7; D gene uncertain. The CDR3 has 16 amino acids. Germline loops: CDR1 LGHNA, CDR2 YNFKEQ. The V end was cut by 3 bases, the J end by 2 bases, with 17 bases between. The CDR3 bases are TGTGCCAGCAGCCACTTCAACCTACCCCCAGCCTACGAGCAGTACTTC. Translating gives CASSHFNLPPAYEQYF.

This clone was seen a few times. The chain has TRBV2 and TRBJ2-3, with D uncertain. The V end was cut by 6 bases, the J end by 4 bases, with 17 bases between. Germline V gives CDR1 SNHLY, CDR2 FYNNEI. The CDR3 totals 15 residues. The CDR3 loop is CASSPSRSTADTQYF. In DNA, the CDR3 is TGTGCCAGCAGCCCAAGTCGGAGCACTGCAGATACGCAGTATTTT. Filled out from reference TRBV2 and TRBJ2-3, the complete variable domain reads EPEVTQTPSHQVTQMGQEVILRCVPISNHLYFYWYRQILGQKVEFLVSFYNNEISEKSEIFDDQFSVERPDGSNFTLKIRSTKLEDSAMYFCASSPSRSTADTQYFGPGTRLTVL.

The CDR3 DNA is TGTGCCAGCAGTTTACCCACAGGGGCCTCCTACGAGCAGTACTTC. This codes for CASSLPTGASYEQYF. The genes are TRBV28 and TRBJ2-7; 7 bases align to TRBD1. The V gene end was trimmed by 2 bases and the J gene end by 0 bases; junction bases not matched to a gene: 4. This CDR3 has 15 residues. The germline gives CDR1 MDHEN, CDR2 SYDVKM. The whole variable domain, filled in from reference TRBV28 and TRBJ2-7, reads DVKVTQSSRYLVKRTGEKVFLECVQDMDHENMFWYRQDPGLGLRLIYFSYDVKMKEKGDIPEGYSVSREKKERFSLILESASTNQTSMYLCASSLPTGASYEQYFGPGTRLTVT.

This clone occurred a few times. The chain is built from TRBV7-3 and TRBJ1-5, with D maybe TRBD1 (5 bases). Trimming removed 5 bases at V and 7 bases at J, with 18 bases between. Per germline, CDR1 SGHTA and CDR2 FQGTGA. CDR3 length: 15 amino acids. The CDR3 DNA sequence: TGTGCCAGCAGCAAAGACAGTCTTTCGGACCAGCCCCAGCATTTT. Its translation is CASSKDSLSDQPQHF.

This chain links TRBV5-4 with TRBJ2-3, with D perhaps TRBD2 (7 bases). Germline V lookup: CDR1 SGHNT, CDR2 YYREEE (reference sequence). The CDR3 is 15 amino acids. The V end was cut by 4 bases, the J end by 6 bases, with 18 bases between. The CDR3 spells CASSRSSGQGDTQYF. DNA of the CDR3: TGTGCCAGCAGCCGATCTAGCGGCCAGGGGGATACGCAGTATTTT.

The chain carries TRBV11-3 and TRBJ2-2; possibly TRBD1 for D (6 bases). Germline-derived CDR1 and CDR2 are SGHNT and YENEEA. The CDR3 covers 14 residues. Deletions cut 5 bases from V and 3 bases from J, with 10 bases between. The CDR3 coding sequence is TGTGCCAGCAGCGTTCGACAGGACACCGGGGAGCTGTTTTTT. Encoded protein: CASSVRQDTGELFF.

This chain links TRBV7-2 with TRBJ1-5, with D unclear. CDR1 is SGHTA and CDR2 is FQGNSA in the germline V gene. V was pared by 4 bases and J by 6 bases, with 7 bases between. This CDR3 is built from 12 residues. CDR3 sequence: CASSSPAQPQHF. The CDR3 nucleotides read TGTGCCAGCAGCTCACCCGCTCAGCCCCAGCATTTT.

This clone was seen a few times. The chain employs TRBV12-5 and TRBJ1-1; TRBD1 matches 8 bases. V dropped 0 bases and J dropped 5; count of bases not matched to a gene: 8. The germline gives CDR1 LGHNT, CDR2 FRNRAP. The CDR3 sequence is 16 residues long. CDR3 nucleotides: TGTGCTAGTGGTTTGGTCTTAAGACAGGGGAGGACTGAAGCTTTCTTT. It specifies CASGLVLRQGRTEAFF.

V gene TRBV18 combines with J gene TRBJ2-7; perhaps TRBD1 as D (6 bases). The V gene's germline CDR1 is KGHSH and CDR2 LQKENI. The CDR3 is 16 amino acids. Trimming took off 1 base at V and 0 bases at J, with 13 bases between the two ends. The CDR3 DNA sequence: TGTGCCAGCTCACCACTCACAGGGACAAGCTCCTACGAGCAGTACTTC. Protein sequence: CASSPLTGTSSYEQYF.

CDR3 in amino acids: CAWSVDRHEQYF. CDR3 nucleotides: TGTGCCTGGAGTGTGGACAGGCACGAGCAGTACTTC. The chain combines TRBV30 with TRBJ2-7; 7 nucleotides agree with TRBD1. Germline CDR1 GTSNPN, CDR2 SVGIG (reference sequence). The CDR3 contains 12 residues. The junction had 1 base not matched to a gene; V was cut back by 0 bases and J by 5 bases.

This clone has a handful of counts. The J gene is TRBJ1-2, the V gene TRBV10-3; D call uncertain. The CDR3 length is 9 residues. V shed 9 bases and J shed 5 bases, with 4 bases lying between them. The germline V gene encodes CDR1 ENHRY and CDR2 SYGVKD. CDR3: CAILYGYTF. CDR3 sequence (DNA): TGTGCCATACTATATGGCTACACCTTC.

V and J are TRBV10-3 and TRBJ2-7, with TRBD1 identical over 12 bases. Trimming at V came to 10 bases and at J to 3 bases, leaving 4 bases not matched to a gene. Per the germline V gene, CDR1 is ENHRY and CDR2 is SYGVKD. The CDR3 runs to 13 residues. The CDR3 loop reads CATGTGGIYEQYF. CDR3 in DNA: TGTGCCACCGGGACAGGGGGCATCTACGAGCAGTACTTC.

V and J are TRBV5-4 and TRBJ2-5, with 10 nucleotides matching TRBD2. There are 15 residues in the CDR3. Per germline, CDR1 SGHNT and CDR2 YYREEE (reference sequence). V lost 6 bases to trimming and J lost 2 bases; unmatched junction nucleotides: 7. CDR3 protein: CASTVKLAGQETQYF. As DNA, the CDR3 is TGTGCCAGCACCGTTAAACTAGCGGGACAAGAGACCCAGTACTTC.

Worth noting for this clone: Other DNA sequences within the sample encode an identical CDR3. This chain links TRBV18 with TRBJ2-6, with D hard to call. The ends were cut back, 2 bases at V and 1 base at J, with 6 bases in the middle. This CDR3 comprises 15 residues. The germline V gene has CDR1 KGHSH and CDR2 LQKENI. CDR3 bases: TGTGCCAGCTCACCAAGAGCGTCTGGGGCCAACGTCCTGACTTTC. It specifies CASSPRASGANVLTF.